The 30 T cell receptor beta chains reported below all come from one sample, sequenced in a study of cytomegalovirus exposure and HLA in healthy donors. It was with 60 Vbeta and 13 Jbeta primers that the PCR ran. Sequencing used immunoSEQ multiplex PCR; TCRdb keeps in-frame clones, though not all of them. The sample yields around 130,000 clones, just under 75% seen once. The specimen sequenced was PBMCs. These receptors originate from a man aged 35-49 years in good health and CMV-seropositive.

This sequence joins TRBV27 and TRBJ1-2, with 7 bases aligning to TRBD1. The CDR3 spans 13 residues. J was trimmed by 4 bases and V by 3 bases; bases with no gene match: 2. Germline CDR1 reads MNHEY; CDR2 reads SMNVEV (reference sequence). The CDR3 loop reads CASSFSGGYGYTF. For the CDR3, the DNA is TGTGCCAGCAGTTTCTCAGGGGGCTATGGCTACACCTTC.

This chain connects TRBV7-9 to TRBJ2-5; 7 nucleotides align to TRBD1. V was clipped by 1 base and J by 5 bases; unmatched bases: 7. Germline V gene data show CDR1 as SEHNR and CDR2 as FQNEAQ (reference sequence). This CDR3 region has 15 residues. For the CDR3, the DNA is TGTGCCAGCAGCTTAGGATCTAGCAGGGGGGAGACCCAGTACTTC. It codes for CASSLGSSRGETQYF.

The V gene is TRBV7-8, the J gene TRBJ1-6; TRBD1 matches 7 bases. Per the germline V gene, CDR1 is SGHVS and CDR2 is FQNEAQ. The V and J ends lost 3 bases and 10 bases, in that order; junction bases with no gene match: 15. This CDR3 has 17 residues. The DNA of the CDR3 is TGTGCCAGCAGCTTCCCACCAGGGGGAAACGGAGCCTCACCCCTCCACTTT. Protein: CASSFPPGGNGASPLHF.

In DNA, the CDR3 is TGCAGCGTTGAAGGGCCCCTGACAGGGAGGGAGCAGTACTTC. It codes for CSVEGPLTGREQYF. This sequence joins TRBV29-1 and TRBJ2-7, with D possibly TRBD1 on 7 matching bases. Trimming took 1 base from V and 7 from J, leaving 17 bases between them. The CDR3 is 14 amino acids. Germline-derived CDR1 and CDR2 are SQVTM and ANQGSEA.

This clone occurred a few times. The chain carries TRBV28 and TRBJ2-1; D may be TRBD1 (6 bases). CDR1 and CDR2 (germline): MDHEN, SYDVKM. V was pared by 6 bases and J by 2 bases, with 11 bases between. The CDR3 runs 14 residues. CDR3 region: CASREQGTYNEQFF. The CDR3 DNA is TGTGCCAGCAGGGAACAGGGAACCTACAATGAGCAGTTCTTC.

This chain links TRBV19 with TRBJ2-3; TRBD2 matches 7 bases. The CDR3 contains 16 residues. V shed 4 bases, J shed 2 bases, and the junction held 9 bases outside the gene matches. Germline-derived CDR1 and CDR2 are LNHDA and SQIVND (reference sequence). CDR3 sequence: CASSKGASGLTDTQYF. The CDR3 region has the DNA TGTGCCAGTAGTAAAGGCGCTAGCGGACTCACAGATACGCAGTATTTT.

V and J are TRBV7-2 and TRBJ2-1, with 9 positions matching TRBD2. Germline CDR1 and CDR2: SGHTA and FQGNSA. J was trimmed by 4 bases and V by 5 bases; bases with no gene match: 9. CDR3 size: 16 residues. CDR3 amino acids: CASSGGGSGRYNEQFF. CDR3 DNA sequence: TGTGCCAGCAGCGGGGGTGGTAGCGGGAGATACAATGAGCAGTTCTTC.

This clone showed up just once. CDR3 in amino acids: CASSLAEAGGYNEQFF. The CDR3 DNA follows: TGTGCCAGCAGCTTAGCGGAAGCGGGGGGTTACAATGAGCAGTTCTTC. The chain links TRBV7-8 to TRBJ2-1; TRBD2 agrees at 9 bases. The CDR3 covers 16 residues. Germline assignment: CDR1 SGHVS and CDR2 FQNEAQ. V lost 0 bases and J lost 4; bases outside the gene matches: 4.

V gene TRBV5-4 combines with J gene TRBJ1-2, with 7 bases fitting TRBD1. The V and J ends lost 2 bases and 6 bases, in that order; junction bases with no gene match: 10. The CDR3 runs to 15 residues. CDR1 is SGHNT and CDR2 is YYREEE in the germline V gene (reference sequence). The chain's CDR3 is CASSLTGDSLDGYTF. The CDR3 DNA reads as TGTGCCAGCAGCTTAACAGGGGATTCACTCGATGGCTACACCTTC.

This clone was detected only a few times. This sequence joins TRBV2 and TRBJ1-1, with TRBD1 as a possible D gene (6 bases). The CDR3 covers 12 residues. V lost 6 bases, J lost 5 bases, and 10 bases lay in between. The germline V gene has CDR1 SNHLY and CDR2 FYNNEI. The CDR3 reads CASRQGYTEAFF. In DNA form, the CDR3 reads TGTGCCAGCAGACAGGGATATACTGAAGCTTTCTTT.

This chain uses TRBV14 with TRBJ2-3, with D possibly being TRBD2 (6 bases). CDR3 length equals 16 residues. Per the germline V gene, CDR1 is SGHDN and CDR2 is FVKESK. The ends were cut back, 3 bases at V and 4 bases at J, with 17 bases in the middle. The CDR3 DNA is TGTGCCAGCAGCCACCGACTAGGGTATCAGGCAGATACGCAGTATTTT. As protein: CASSHRLGYQADTQYF.

This rearrangement joins TRBV28 to TRBJ1-1, with D unresolved. Germline V gene sequence: CDR1 MDHEN, CDR2 SYDVKM. CDR3 length: 13 residues. Between the trimmed V and J ends, which lost 3 bases and 4 bases, there was a span of 9 bases. The CDR3 is CASSFQRFTEAFF. The CDR3 nucleotides are TGTGCCAGCAGTTTCCAGAGGTTCACTGAAGCTTTCTTT. The full variable domain, completed using reference TRBV28 and TRBJ1-1, is DVKVTQSSRYLVKRTGEKVFLECVQDMDHENMFWYRQDPGLGLRLIYFSYDVKMKEKGDIPEGYSVSREKKERFSLILESASTNQTSMYLCASSFQRFTEAFFGQGTRLTVV.

The V call is TRBV19, the J call TRBJ1-1; 8 bases line up with TRBD1. The germline gives CDR1 LNHDA, CDR2 SQIVND (reference sequence). There are 16 residues in the CDR3. With 4 bases clipped from V and 4 bases from J, the junction kept 11 bases outside the gene matches. CDR3 amino acids: CASSKAGGGWITEAFF. CDR3 nucleotides: TGTGCCAGTAGTAAGGCAGGGGGCGGGTGGATCACTGAAGCTTTCTTT. The whole variable domain, remainder taken from reference TRBV19 and TRBJ1-1, is DGGITQSPKYLFRKEGQNVTLSCEQNLNHDAMYWYRQDPGQGLRLIYYSQIVNDFQKGDIAEGYSVSREKKESFPLTVTSAQKNPTAFYLCASSKAGGGWITEAFFGQGTRLTVV.

CDR3 nucleotide sequence: TGTGCCAGCAGTTCCCTTGCAGCGGGAGGGGGGAGCTCCTACGAGCAGTACTTC. Translating gives CASSSLAAGGGSSYEQYF. The V call is TRBV27, the J call TRBJ2-7, with TRBD2 identical over 10 bases. The CDR3 has 18 residues. Losses at the gene ends were 4 bases for V and 0 bases for J; bases not matched to a gene: 12. CDR1 is MNHEY and CDR2 is SMNVEV in the germline V gene (reference sequence).

This clone was found once. The rearrangement joins TRBV5-4 to TRBJ2-1; 10 bases map to TRBD2. Germline-derived CDR1 and CDR2 are SGHNT and YYREEE (reference sequence). With 1 base clipped from V and 8 bases from J, the junction kept 6 bases outside the gene matches. The CDR3 runs 15 residues. The CDR3 region is CASSLRLAGEDEQFF. The CDR3 DNA reads TGTGCCAGCAGCTTGAGGCTAGCGGGGGAGGATGAGCAGTTCTTC. Full variable domain (outside the CDR3, taken from reference TRBV5-4 and TRBJ2-1): ETGVTQSPTHLIKTRGQQVTLRCSSQSGHNTVSWYQQALGQGPQFIFQYYREEENGRGNFPPRFSGLQFPNYSSELNVNALELDDSALYLCASSLRLAGEDEQFFGPGTRLTVL.

The chain is built from TRBV28 and TRBJ1-5, with TRBD1 matching 12 bases. The V gene's germline CDR1 is MDHEN and CDR2 SYDVKM. The V segment lost 2 bases and the J segment 7 bases; nucleotides outside the gene matches: 3. CDR3 length: 15 residues. In DNA, the CDR3 is TGTGCCAGCAGTTTAGGGACAGGGGGCCTACAGCCCCAGCATTTT. It translates to CASSLGTGGLQPQHF.

This clone has a handful of counts. The V call is TRBV5-1, the J call TRBJ2-5; maybe TRBD1 (6 bases). Trimming removed 3 bases from V and 0 bases from J, with 15 bases in between. CDR1 and CDR2 from the germline V gene are SGHRS and YFSETQ. The CDR3 is 16 residues long. This CDR3 reads CASSSTGIGYQETQYF. For the CDR3, the DNA is TGCGCCAGCAGCTCCACAGGGATCGGGTACCAAGAGACCCAGTACTTC. Using reference TRBV5-1 and TRBJ2-5 for the parts outside the CDR3, the full variable domain is KAGVTQTPRYLIKTRGQQVTLSCSPISGHRSVSWYQQTPGQGLQFLFEYFSETQRNKGNFPGRFSGRQFSNSRSEMNVSTLELGDSALYLCASSSTGIGYQETQYFGPGTRLLVL.

The J gene is TRBJ2-2, the V gene TRBV6-5, with 10 nucleotides matching TRBD1. V dropped 6 bases and J dropped 6; count of bases not matched to a gene: 7. CDR1 MNHEY and CDR2 SVGAGI come from the germline V gene. The CDR3 sequence is 15 residues long. CDR3 protein: CASRGGQGDAGELFF. In DNA, the CDR3 is TGTGCCAGCAGGGGAGGACAGGGGGACGCCGGGGAGCTGTTTTTT.

The chain recombines TRBV21-1 with TRBJ1-1; the D call TRBD1 from the table was never checked on the DNA. TRBV21-1 corresponds to a pseudogene. The CDR3 contains 20 residues. The DNA of the CDR3 is TGTGCCAGCAGCGAATCGATGTTAGACAGGGGAACGGGAATGAACACTGAAGCTTTCTTT. This codes for CASSESMLDRGTGMNTEAFF.

The chain joins TRBV6-1 to TRBJ2-6, with TRBD1 as a possible D gene (5 bases). Trimming removed 2 bases from V and 1 base from J, with 6 bases in between. Germline assignment: CDR1 MNHNS and CDR2 SASEGT. The CDR3 extends over 15 amino acids. The CDR3 spells CASSEQGSGANVLTF. CDR3 DNA sequence: TGTGCCAGCAGTGAACAGGGATCTGGGGCCAACGTCCTGACTTTC.

The chain joins TRBV29-1 to TRBJ1-1; TRBD1 matches 8 bases. The CDR3 length is 14 residues. The V gene's germline CDR1 is SQVTM and CDR2 ANQGSEA. Trimming at V came to 4 bases and at J to 6 bases, leaving 10 bases not matched to a gene. In DNA, the CDR3 is TGCAGCGTTGCGTACGCCAGGGGGCTGTCTGAAGCTTTCTTT. Its protein product is CSVAYARGLSEAFF.

This sequence joins TRBV5-1 and TRBJ2-1; 12 bases align to TRBD2. The CDR3 length is 15 residues. Trimming at V came to 3 bases and at J to 12 bases, leaving 10 bases not matched to a gene. CDR1 SGHRS and CDR2 YFSETQ come from the germline V gene. As DNA, the CDR3 is TGCGCCAGCAGCTCCGGACTAGCGGGGTACCAGGGGCAGTTCTTC. As protein: CASSSGLAGYQGQFF.

This chain links TRBV6-1 with TRBJ1-2; D not certain. This CDR3 has 14 residues. V was clipped by 0 bases and J by 2 bases, with 7 bases between them. Germline V gives CDR1 MNHNS, CDR2 SASEGT. CDR3 amino acids: CASSEAAGNYGYTF. Written as DNA, the CDR3 is TGTGCCAGCAGTGAAGCGGCGGGCAACTATGGCTACACCTTC.

This sequence joins TRBV5-4 and TRBJ2-5, with 8 bases lining up with TRBD2. V lost 0 bases to trimming and J lost 0 bases; unmatched junction nucleotides: 7. CDR1 SGHNT and CDR2 YYREEE come from the germline V gene (reference sequence). The CDR3 contains 17 residues. The CDR3 DNA is TGTGCCAGCAGCTTGGCGTTAGCGGGGCCGTACCAAGAGACCCAGTACTTC. It encodes CASSLALAGPYQETQYF.

This clone appeared a single time. The chain recombines TRBV2 with TRBJ2-7, with a possible D match to TRBD1 (6 bases). The CDR3 has 17 amino acids. The V gene lost 9 bases and the J gene lost 0 bases, with 24 bases spanning the gap. The V gene's germline CDR1 is SNHLY and CDR2 FYNNEI. This CDR3 reads CASSRDNPSRFSYEQYF. The CDR3 DNA reads as TGTGCCAGTAGCCGGGACAACCCCAGTAGATTCTCCTACGAGCAGTACTTC.

The chain combines TRBV28 with TRBJ1-5; D call uncertain. In germline, CDR1 is MDHEN, CDR2 SYDVKM. This CDR3 has 11 residues. Trimming shortened V by 9 bases and J by 4 bases, and 7 bases separated the two germline ends. The CDR3 is CASTGNQPQHF. CDR3 nucleotide sequence: TGTGCCAGTACGGGGAATCAGCCCCAGCATTTT.

This clone was counted once. This rearrangement joins TRBV5-6 to TRBJ2-3; 9 nucleotides align to TRBD1. Trimming at V came to 4 bases and at J to 0 bases, leaving 6 bases not matched to a gene. The CDR3 length is 16 residues. The germline V gene has CDR1 SGHDT and CDR2 YYEEEE. Here the CDR3 DNA reads TGTGCCAGCAGCGTTTACAGGGGGCCGAGCACAGATACGCAGTATTTT. Translated: CASSVYRGPSTDTQYF.

This chain links TRBV7-2 with TRBJ2-7; 10 nucleotides agree with TRBD2. The V gene's germline CDR1 is SGHTA and CDR2 FQGNSA. CDR3 size: 15 residues. The V segment lost 5 bases and the J segment 6 bases; nucleotides outside the gene matches: 10. Here the CDR3 DNA reads TGTGCCAGCAGCCCCACTAGCGGGATATCCCGCGAGCAGTACTTC. Its protein is CASSPTSGISREQYF.

CDR3 nucleotides: TGTGCCAGCATATCGGGACAGGGGTCGTGTGAGCAGTACTTC. Protein sequence: CASISGQGSCEQYF. The V gene is TRBV6-1, the J gene TRBJ2-7, with 10 positions matching TRBD1. V gave up 7 bases and J gave up 7 bases; unmatched junction bases: 10. Per the germline V gene, CDR1 is MNHNS and CDR2 is SASEGT. This CDR3 region has 14 residues.

The genes are TRBV28 and TRBJ1-6; 10 bases align to TRBD1. V gave up 3 bases and J gave up 9 bases; unmatched junction bases: 5. Germline V lookup: CDR1 MDHEN, CDR2 SYDVKM. The CDR3 loop spans 15 amino acids. CDR3 nucleotides: TGTGCCAGCAGTTTTAGGGGACAGGGGTTTTCACCCCTCCACTTT. Amino acid sequence: CASSFRGQGFSPLHF. Using reference TRBV28 and TRBJ1-6 for the parts outside the CDR3, the full variable domain is DVKVTQSSRYLVKRTGEKVFLECVQDMDHENMFWYRQDPGLGLRLIYFSYDVKMKEKGDIPEGYSVSREKKERFSLILESASTNQTSMYLCASSFRGQGFSPLHFGNGTRLTVT.